This entry lists 9 T cell receptor beta chains sequenced from one sample in a study of radiation and T cells in renal cell carcinoma. The protocol was immunoSEQ multiplex PCR, while the TCRdb copy is restricted to in-frame clones and leaves out a portion. Counted here are fewer than 150,000 clones, 88% occurring once; the ten biggest clones make up 5.8%. As to time point: blood 2 weeks post-SBRT. Treatment denoted: 15 Gy SBRT to primary tumor, nephrectomy 4 weeks later. Sample: blood, taken from a patient whose treatment included radiotherapy and nephrectomy. These TCRs come from a woman in her seventies with renal cell carcinoma.

The rearrangement uses TRBV2 and TRBJ1-2; D is uncertain. There are 17 residues in the CDR3. CDR1 SNHLY and CDR2 FYNNEI come from the germline V gene. V gave up 3 bases and J gave up 2 bases, with 19 bases separating them. The CDR3, as DNA: TGTGCCAGCAGTGACGGGCTCGGCAGCCCGGCGAACTATGGCTACACCTTC. It specifies CASSDGLGSPANYGYTF.

The rearrangement uses TRBV11-2 and TRBJ2-7; possibly TRBD1 for D (5 bases). The CDR3 contains 12 residues. V dropped 4 bases and J dropped 6 bases, with 10 bases sitting between them. Per germline, CDR1 SGHAT and CDR2 FQNNGV. CDR3 nucleotides: TGTGCCAGCAGCTCCCGCAGGGTCGAGCAGTACTTC. It encodes CASSSRRVEQYF.

CDR3 nucleotides: TGTGCCAGCAGTTACTCCCGCGGAACAGATACGCAGTATTTT. Translation: CASSYSRGTDTQYF. V usage is TRBV6-5 and J usage is TRBJ2-3, with D unresolved. The ends were cut back, 0 bases at V and 3 bases at J, with 7 bases in the middle. The CDR3 has 14 amino acids. Per the germline V gene, CDR1 is MNHEY and CDR2 is SVGAGI.

V and J are TRBV5-4 and TRBJ2-3; 10 bases align to TRBD2. CDR1 is SGHNT, CDR2 YYREEE, per germline (reference sequence). This CDR3 region has 16 residues. J lost 0 bases, V lost 5 bases, and 6 bases had no gene match. The chain's CDR3 is CASSLAGGASTDTQYF. In nucleotides, the CDR3 is TGTGCCAGCAGTTTAGCGGGGGGCGCTAGCACAGATACGCAGTATTTT.

This clone has more than one count but fewer than ten. The V gene is TRBV7-9, the J gene TRBJ2-6; no clear D. The CDR3 contains 13 residues. Trimming cost V 1 base and J 3 bases, with 1 base left between them. CDR1 is SEHNR, CDR2 FQNEAQ, per germline (reference sequence). The CDR3 sequence is CASSLGGANVLTF. The DNA for the CDR3 is TGTGCCAGCAGCTTAGGTGGGGCCAACGTCCTGACTTTC.

J is TRBJ1-6 and V is TRBV6-1; a possible D gene is TRBD1 (6 bases). The CDR3 contains 17 residues. Germline CDR1 reads MNHNS; CDR2 reads SASEGT. V lost 4 bases to trimming and J lost 9 bases, with 22 bases between them. The CDR3 DNA follows: TGTGCCAGCAGTGCAAGGGGACAAATCCTTAGGGGTTCACCCCTCCACTTT. Protein product: CASSARGQILRGSPLHF.

This clone was found once. The rearrangement joins TRBV5-4 to TRBJ2-7; D is unresolved. Trimming removed 0 bases from V and 3 bases from J, with 13 bases in between. The CDR3 runs 15 residues. Germline V lookup: CDR1 SGHNT, CDR2 YYREEE (reference sequence). The CDR3, as DNA: TGTGCCAGCAGCTTGGAAAGGGCCCTTATCTACGAGCAGTACTTC. The encoded protein is CASSLERALIYEQYF.

The chain links TRBV5-1 to TRBJ1-2, with 7 nucleotides matching TRBD1. After removal of 0 bases from V and 9 bases from J, the junction contained 8 bases not matched to a gene. Looked up from germline, CDR1 is SGHRS and CDR2 is YFSETQ. This CDR3 is 14 amino acids long. The CDR3 DNA reads TGCGCCAGCAGCTTGGACGGGACAGTCGTCAGCTACACCTTC. Translation: CASSLDGTVVSYTF.

The V and J genes are TRBV2 and TRBJ2-3; D tentatively fits TRBD1 or TRBD2 (7 bases each). Germline-derived CDR1 and CDR2 are SNHLY and FYNNEI. This CDR3 has 15 amino acids. V gave up 7 bases and J gave up 0 bases, with 14 bases separating them. For the CDR3, the DNA is TGTGCCAGCACTCCCAGGGGGGGTAGCACAGATACGCAGTATTTT. Encoded protein: CASTPRGGSTDTQYF.